The 25 T cell receptor beta chains listed next were all sequenced from one sample in a study of T-cell memory formation after mild COVID-19. TCRdb re-called the 5' RACE reads with MiXCR, one entry per CDR3 protein. The sample consists of 450,000 to 650,000 distinct CDR3 sequences, about a sixth of them appearing once. The sample taken for sequencing was PBMCs or a T cell subset sorted from them (not recorded which). These receptors came from an adult woman who had mild COVID-19 (a few samples of this study predate the infection). Cell type and time point are not known.

This clonotype was detected only a few times. The chain has TRBV5-1 and TRBJ1-2, with D maybe TRBD1 (5 bases). The V and J ends lost 0 bases and 4 bases respectively, with 13 bases between them. Germline V gene data show CDR1 as SGHRS and CDR2 as YFSETQ. The CDR3 extends over 15 amino acids. The CDR3 protein is CASSLEVQGGYGYTF. The CDR3 DNA is TGCGCCAGCAGCTTGGAAGTGCAGGGCGGCTATGGCTACACCTTC. The complete variable domain, with remaining parts taken from reference TRBV5-1 and TRBJ1-2, reads KAGVTQTPRYLIKTRGQQVTLSCSPISGHRSVSWYQQTPGQGLQFLFEYFSETQRNKGNFPGRFSGRQFSNSRSEMNVSTLELGDSALYLCASSLEVQGGYGYTFGSGTRLTVV.

This sequence joins TRBV6-6 and TRBJ1-1, with 9 bases that match TRBD1. CDR1 is MNHNY and CDR2 is SVGAGI in the germline V gene (reference sequence). After removal of 6 bases from V and 5 bases from J, the junction contained 16 bases not matched to a gene. The CDR3 is 17 amino acids. CDR3 loop: CASSSNTGTGLGTEAFF. For the CDR3, the DNA is TGTGCCAGCAGCTCCAACACCGGGACAGGGCTGGGGACTGAAGCTTTCTTT.

This clonotype came up a few times. The CDR3 here is CASSKRQGSTDTQYF. DNA for the CDR3: TGTGCCAGCAGTAAGAGACAGGGTAGCACAGATACGCAGTATTTT. V gene TRBV12-3 or TRBV12-4 combines with J gene TRBJ2-3; 7 bases align to TRBD1. Germline trimming cut 5 bases from V and 0 bases from J; bases unmatched to any gene: 5. This CDR3 has 15 residues.

The chain is built from TRBV9 and TRBJ2-2; 7 positions agree with TRBD1. CDR3 length: 15 amino acids. Germline V CDR1 and CDR2: SGDLS, YYNGEE. Trimming cost V 4 bases and J 3 bases; bases outside gene matches: 6. The CDR3 coding sequence is TGTGCCAGCAGCCCCCGGACAGGTCACACCGGGGAGCTGTTTTTT. This translates into CASSPRTGHTGELFF.

This clonotype has ten or more counts. This chain uses TRBV24-1 with TRBJ2-3; perhaps TRBD2 as D (6 bases). The germline V gene has CDR1 KGHDR and CDR2 SFDVKD. The CDR3 runs 16 residues. Trimming took 5 bases from V and 0 from J, leaving 14 bases between them. CDR3 amino acids: CATSGGSGDSTDTQYF. DNA for the CDR3: TGTGCCACCAGTGGCGGTAGCGGAGACAGCACAGATACGCAGTATTTT.

This clonotype was picked up a small number of times. V is TRBV6-1 and J is TRBJ1-6, with TRBD1 as a possible D gene (6 bases). From germline, CDR1 is MNHNS and CDR2 SASEGT. This CDR3 is 17 amino acids long. Deletions cut 0 bases from V and 2 bases from J, with 11 bases between. The chain's CDR3 is CASSEASGQTYNSPLHF. CDR3 in DNA: TGTGCCAGCAGTGAAGCTTCTGGACAGACCTATAATTCACCCCTCCACTTT.

This clonotype appeared a few times. V and J are TRBV7-9 and TRBJ2-7, with a possible D match to TRBD1 (5 bases). Trimming took 0 bases from V and 3 from J, leaving 9 bases between them. The CDR3 spans 14 residues. Germline CDR1 reads SEHNR; CDR2 reads FQNEAQ (reference sequence). In DNA form, the CDR3 reads TGTGCCAGCAGCTTAGCGGGGCCGATCTACGAGCAGTACTTC. This encodes CASSLAGPIYEQYF.

This clonotype turned up a few times. The gene calls are TRBV7-9 and TRBJ2-1; no definite D call. V shed 4 bases and J shed 2 bases, with 18 bases lying between them. This CDR3 has 17 amino acids. Germline V gene sequence: CDR1 SEHNR, CDR2 FQNEAQ (reference sequence). The CDR3 is CASSSPSDPRAYNEQFF. In DNA, the CDR3 is TGTGCCAGCAGCTCCCCTTCAGACCCAAGGGCCTACAATGAGCAGTTCTTC. The variable domain in full, with the rest retrieved from reference TRBV7-9 and TRBJ2-1, is DTGVSQNPRHKITKRGQNVTFRCDPISEHNRLYWYRQTLGQGPEFLTYFQNEAQLEKSRLLSDRFSAERPKGSFSTLEIQRTEQGDSAMYLCASSSPSDPRAYNEQFFGPGTRLTVL.

The rearrangement joins TRBV5-1 to TRBJ1-1; 7 nucleotides line up with TRBD1. V dropped 1 base and J dropped 1; count of bases not matched to a gene: 7. The CDR3 sequence is 16 residues long. Per germline, CDR1 SGHRS and CDR2 YFSETQ. The CDR3 region has the DNA TGCGCCAGCAGCTTGAAGGAGGGACAGACGAACACTGAAGCTTTCTTT. Protein: CASSLKEGQTNTEAFF.

This chain links TRBV19 with TRBJ2-3; 10 positions match TRBD1. The CDR3 spans 17 residues. Germline CDR1 reads LNHDA; CDR2 reads SQIVND (reference sequence). V gave up 6 bases and J gave up 3 bases; unmatched junction bases: 12. CDR3 in amino acids: CASSPLPGDRGTDTQYF. In nucleotides, the CDR3 is TGTGCCAGTAGCCCCCTCCCCGGGGACAGGGGAACAGATACGCAGTATTTT.

This clonotype has just a few counts. The rearrangement links TRBV3-1 to TRBJ2-7; the D is unclear. The germline gives CDR1 LGHDT, CDR2 YNNKEL (reference sequence). There are 16 residues in the CDR3. V lost 1 base to trimming and J lost 3 bases, with 16 bases between them. In DNA form, the CDR3 reads TGTGCCAGCAGCCAAGTTGGGTCGCAGTTCCGCTACGAGCAGTACTTC. It yields the protein CASSQVGSQFRYEQYF.

This clonotype was detected only a few times. V usage is TRBV5-6 and J usage is TRBJ2-1; D remains unclear. CDR1 and CDR2 from the germline V gene are SGHDT and YYEEEE. The CDR3 has 13 amino acids. Trimming stripped 2 bases from V and 9 bases from J, with 12 bases between. CDR3 region: CASSFDSWSEQFF. The CDR3 region has the DNA TGTGCCAGCAGCTTTGACTCCTGGAGTGAGCAGTTCTTC.

This clonotype showed up just a few times. The J gene is TRBJ1-4, the V gene TRBV20-1; possible D gene TRBD1, 5 bases. The germline V gene has CDR1 DFQATT and CDR2 SNEGSKA (reference sequence). CDR3 length: 19 amino acids. V lost 0 bases and J 0 bases, leaving 20 bases between the germline ends. In DNA, the CDR3 is TGCAGTGCTAGAGATGGTGGGGGACCTCTCCACTCAACTAATGAAAAACTGTTTTTT. It is translated as CSARDGGGPLHSTNEKLFF.

This clonotype has just a few counts. The chain combines TRBV9 with TRBJ2-5; 7 nucleotides agree with TRBD2. Germline V gene lookup returns CDR1 SGDLS and CDR2 YYNGEE. With V trimmed by 3 bases and J by 4 bases, 9 bases remained unmatched. The CDR3 runs to 15 residues. CDR3 nucleotide sequence: TGTGCCAGCAGCGCGGGGAGAGCGGGGTTAGAGACCCAGTACTTC. Translation gives CASSAGRAGLETQYF.

The chain carries TRBV7-2 and TRBJ1-2, with TRBD1 as a possible D gene (5 bases). The V and J ends lost 0 bases and 8 bases respectively, with 10 bases between them. The CDR3 is 13 residues long. Germline V gene data show CDR1 as SGHTA and CDR2 as FQGNSA. The CDR3 sequence: CASSLAAGSGYTF. As DNA, the CDR3 is TGTGCCAGCAGCTTAGCCGCAGGGTCGGGCTACACCTTC.

V is TRBV6-2 or TRBV6-3 and J is TRBJ2-7, with 10 bases identical to TRBD1. The J segment lost 3 bases and the V segment lost 6 bases, leaving 8 bases of the junction unmatched. Per the germline V gene, CDR1 is MNHEY and CDR2 is SVGEGT. The CDR3 runs to 15 residues. The CDR3 DNA reads TGTGCCAGCAGACAACCGGGACAGGGGTACTACGAGCAGTACTTC. As protein: CASRQPGQGYYEQYF.

Many counts were recorded for this clonotype. This rearrangement joins TRBV12-3 or TRBV12-4 to TRBJ1-1, with a tentative D call TRBD1 (5 bases). The CDR3 loop spans 13 amino acids. The V gene lost 8 bases and the J gene lost 1 base, with 11 bases spanning the gap. CDR3 in amino acids: CASSQGPNTEAFF. CDR3 coding DNA: TGTGCCAGCTCGCAGGGTCCGAACACTGAAGCTTTCTTT.

The table lists this clonotype with a few counts. V and J are TRBV12-3 or TRBV12-4 and TRBJ2-6; D possibly corresponds to TRBD1 (7 bases). This CDR3 spans 18 amino acids. The V end was cut by 6 bases, the J end by 1 base, with 19 bases between. CDR3: CASRPYRGSGSGANVLTF. The CDR3 DNA is TGTGCCAGCAGACCCTACAGGGGAAGCGGGTCTGGGGCCAACGTCCTGACTTTC.

J is TRBJ2-7 and V is TRBV13, with 7 bases that match TRBD1. The CDR3 is 14 amino acids. Per germline, CDR1 PRHDT and CDR2 FYEKMQ (reference sequence). The trim removed 6 bases at V and 4 bases at J, leaving 9 bases unmatched. The CDR3 bases are TGTGCCAGCAGGGGGGCAGGGGGTAGGTACGAGCAGTACTTC. Translated, it gives CASRGAGGRYEQYF.

In this sample, this clonotype turned up a few times. This chain joins TRBV7-9 and TRBJ2-1; 9 bases are a match to TRBD2. V was clipped by 2 bases and J by 10 bases; unmatched bases: 12. Germline CDR1 SEHNR, CDR2 FQNEAQ (reference sequence). The CDR3 runs to 16 residues. The CDR3 loop reads CASSLLGGRAKGEQFF. The CDR3 DNA sequence: TGTGCCAGCAGCTTATTGGGCGGGAGGGCGAAAGGGGAGCAGTTCTTC.

This clonotype was counted between two and nine times. CDR3 protein: CASSLGAGRYNEQFF. CDR3 DNA sequence: TGTGCCAGCAGCTTGGGAGCGGGACGCTACAATGAGCAGTTCTTC. The chain employs TRBV5-4 and TRBJ2-1, with TRBD2 matching 7 bases. CDR3 length: 15 residues. Germline V gives CDR1 SGHNT, CDR2 YYREEE (reference sequence). V dropped 0 bases and J dropped 3; count of bases not matched to a gene: 3.

The V and J genes are TRBV6-2 or TRBV6-3 and TRBJ1-1, with a tentative D call TRBD1 (6 bases). V dropped 2 bases and J dropped 5 bases, with 18 bases sitting between them. The CDR3 totals 16 residues. Germline values: CDR1 MNHEY, CDR2 SVGEGT. CDR3 coding DNA: TGTGCCAGCAGTTACAATCGGGGGCCACTACCGACTGAAGCTTTCTTT. Translating it yields CASSYNRGPLPTEAFF.

This clonotype showed up just a few times. This sequence joins TRBV11-2 and TRBJ2-7; D possibly corresponds to TRBD1 (6 bases). Germline V CDR1 and CDR2: SGHAT, FQNNGV. Trimming pared 0 bases from V and 5 bases from J, leaving 17 bases between. This CDR3 has 16 residues. This chain's CDR3 is CASSLDQFDRRDEQYF. The CDR3 DNA is TGTGCCAGCAGCTTAGATCAGTTCGACAGGAGAGACGAGCAGTACTTC.

This clonotype appeared a few times. The V and J genes are TRBV2 and TRBJ2-5, with D tentatively TRBD2 (5 bases). The CDR3 contains 13 residues. Germline lookup yields CDR1 SNHLY and CDR2 FYNNEI. V dropped 8 bases and J dropped 4 bases, with 14 bases sitting between them. CDR3 nucleotides: TGTGCCAGCCGGCGGGCCTTTAGAGAGACCCAGTACTTC. Amino acids: CASRRAFRETQYF.

This clonotype was observed a handful of times. The V and J genes are TRBV6-5 and TRBJ2-1; 7 nucleotides line up with TRBD2. J was trimmed by 7 bases and V by 4 bases; bases with no gene match: 4. Germline CDR1 reads MNHEY; CDR2 reads SVGAGI. The CDR3 extends over 13 amino acids. The CDR3 nucleotides are TGTGCCAGCAGTTTGACTAGCTTTAATGAGCAGTTCTTC. Amino acids: CASSLTSFNEQFF.